This T cell receptor (beta chain) was recorded in a study of cytomegalovirus exposure and HLA in healthy donors. The PCR used 60 Vbeta and 13 Jbeta primers. Method: immunoSEQ multiplex PCR; TCRdb's copy keeps in-frame clones and lacks some. The sample has 110,000 or so clones, 67% seen once. The CDR3 spans 14 residues. The V gene lost 7 bases and the J gene lost 8 bases, with 20 bases spanning the gap. Germline loops: CDR1 LGHNT, CDR2 FRNRAP. Healthy bone marrow donors formed the donor group. The sequenced material came from PBMCs. The chain links TRBV12-5 to TRBJ1-1; no definite D call. This TCR derives from a man aged 18 to 35 in good health and CMV-seropositive. CDR3 DNA: TGTGCTAGTGCCCATTCCTCCGCGGGTTCCGAAGCTTTCTTT. Protein product: CASAHSSAGSEAFF.